Listed below are T cell receptor beta chains from one sample, sequenced in a study of blood T cells in healthy people across ages. TCRdb re-called the 5' RACE reads with MiXCR, one entry per CDR3 protein. This repertoire shows approximately 1.5 million distinct CDR3 sequences, 35% to 45% found once; its top ten account for more than 4%. What was sequenced was blood. The receptors originated from a woman aged 18-29 years in good health. Both conserved end residues are part of each CDR3. The order of the fields is J gene, D gene, clone size, V gene, CDR3 protein, CDR3 DNA. A D gene is named only where the DNA matches it firmly. Only some rows state a clone size, as once, few, many or a class for expanded clones.

j_call: TRBJ2-5
d_call: TRBD2
clone_size: .
v_call: TRBV2
cdr3_aa: CASSDMAGGLENEQYF
cdr3_nt: TGTGCCAGCAGTGATATGGCGGGAGGGCTCGAAAATGAGCAGTACTTC

j_call: TRBJ2-1
d_call: .
clone_size: .
v_call: TRBV29-1
cdr3_aa: CSVDPLGGFRNEQFF
cdr3_nt: TGCAGCGTTGATCCATTGGGGGGCTTCCGCAATGAGCAGTTCTTC

j_call: TRBJ1-2
d_call: .
clone_size: few
v_call: TRBV6-2/TRBV6-3
cdr3_aa: CASSYGPDYGYTF
cdr3_nt: TGTGCCAGCAGTTACGGACCCGACTATGGCTACACCTTC

j_call: TRBJ2-5
d_call: .
clone_size: .
v_call: TRBV9
cdr3_aa: CASSVDGPPGAQYF
cdr3_nt: TGTGCCAGCAGCGTAGACGGACCCCCCGGCGCGCAGTACTTC

j_call: TRBJ1-1
d_call: .
clone_size: .
v_call: TRBV29-1
cdr3_aa: CSARGIMVTEAFF
cdr3_nt: TGCAGCGCCAGGGGAATAATGGTAACTGAAGCTTTCTTT

j_call: TRBJ1-1
d_call: .
clone_size: .
v_call: TRBV20-1
cdr3_aa: CSAGGPGIPKAFF
cdr3_nt: TGCAGTGCTGGGGGGCCCGGGATTCCCAAAGCTTTCTTT

j_call: TRBJ1-2
d_call: TRBD1
clone_size: few
v_call: TRBV27
cdr3_aa: CASSWGTGRFDNYGYTF
cdr3_nt: TGTGCCAGCAGTTGGGGGACAGGGAGGTTCGATAACTATGGCTACACCTTC

j_call: TRBJ2-1
d_call: .
clone_size: few
v_call: TRBV7-9
cdr3_aa: CASSLIGVPYNEQFF
cdr3_nt: TGTGCCAGCAGCTTAATCGGGGTCCCCTACAATGAGCAGTTCTTC

j_call: TRBJ2-2
d_call: .
clone_size: .
v_call: TRBV6-6
cdr3_aa: CASSYLGSDTGELFF
cdr3_nt: TGTGCCAGCAGTTATCTCGGTTCCGACACCGGGGAGCTGTTTTTT

j_call: TRBJ2-1
d_call: TRBD2
clone_size: .
v_call: TRBV4-2
cdr3_aa: CASSPTFSGRNEQFF
cdr3_nt: TGTGCCAGCAGCCCTACCTTTAGCGGGAGGAATGAGCAGTTCTTC

j_call: TRBJ2-7
d_call: TRBD2
clone_size: .
v_call: TRBV28
cdr3_aa: CASSWIAGVYEQYF
cdr3_nt: TGTGCCAGCAGTTGGATAGCGGGGGTCTACGAGCAGTACTTC

j_call: TRBJ2-7
d_call: TRBD1
clone_size: .
v_call: TRBV15
cdr3_aa: CATSIDRGIYNEQYF
cdr3_nt: TGTGCCACCAGCATCGACAGGGGGATCTACAATGAGCAGTACTTC

j_call: TRBJ2-2
d_call: TRBD2
clone_size: .
v_call: TRBV29-1
cdr3_aa: CSVVAGVEAGELFF
cdr3_nt: TGCAGCGTTGTAGCGGGAGTTGAAGCCGGGGAGCTGTTTTTT

j_call: TRBJ1-1
d_call: TRBD1
clone_size: once
v_call: TRBV20-1
cdr3_aa: CSATRTGGLNTEAFF
cdr3_nt: TGCAGTGCAACACGGACAGGAGGTTTGAACACTGAAGCTTTCTTT

j_call: TRBJ2-7
d_call: .
clone_size: .
v_call: TRBV27
cdr3_aa: CASSPPRRATSYEQYF
cdr3_nt: TGTGCCAGCAGTCCCCCTCGCAGGGCCACCTCCTACGAGCAGTACTTC

j_call: TRBJ1-2
d_call: .
clone_size: .
v_call: TRBV20-1
cdr3_aa: CSARDWRGGGYTF
cdr3_nt: TGCAGTGCTAGAGATTGGCGGGGCGGGGGCTACACCTTC

j_call: TRBJ2-7
d_call: .
clone_size: .
v_call: TRBV3-1
cdr3_aa: CASSQGVTSYEQYF
cdr3_nt: TGTGCCAGCAGCCAGGGCGTGACTTCCTACGAGCAGTACTTC

j_call: TRBJ2-5
d_call: .
clone_size: .
v_call: TRBV29-1
cdr3_aa: CSVDSGRDGETQYF
cdr3_nt: TGCAGCGTTGATTCGGGTCGGGATGGAGAGACCCAGTACTTC

j_call: TRBJ1-1
d_call: .
clone_size: .
v_call: TRBV5-1
cdr3_aa: CASRGTINTEAFF
cdr3_nt: TGCGCCAGCAGGGGGACGATAAACACTGAAGCTTTCTTT

j_call: TRBJ1-2
d_call: TRBD1
clone_size: .
v_call: TRBV6-5
cdr3_aa: CASRIGQGIYGYTF
cdr3_nt: TGTGCCAGCAGAATCGGACAGGGGATCTATGGCTACACCTTC

j_call: TRBJ2-2
d_call: TRBD1
clone_size: .
v_call: TRBV5-1
cdr3_aa: CASSVDRYTGELFF
cdr3_nt: TGCGCCAGCAGCGTGGACAGGTACACCGGGGAGCTGTTTTTT

j_call: TRBJ1-2
d_call: .
clone_size: few
v_call: TRBV6-2/TRBV6-3
cdr3_aa: CASSPSLGRKAYGYTF
cdr3_nt: TGTGCCAGCAGTCCCTCCCTGGGGAGAAAGGCCTATGGCTACACCTTC

j_call: TRBJ2-1
d_call: TRBD2
clone_size: .
v_call: TRBV27
cdr3_aa: CASSLITYQRGLNNEQFF
cdr3_nt: TGTGCCAGCAGTTTAATAACTTATCAGCGGGGCTTGAACAATGAGCAGTTCTTC

j_call: TRBJ1-1
d_call: .
clone_size: once
v_call: TRBV29-1
cdr3_aa: CSVDEGRETEAFF
cdr3_nt: TGCAGCGTTGATGAGGGAAGGGAAACTGAAGCTTTCTTT

j_call: TRBJ2-7
d_call: TRBD2
clone_size: .
v_call: TRBV10-3
cdr3_aa: CAISVRGTSVYNEQYF
cdr3_nt: TGTGCCATCAGTGTTAGGGGGACTAGCGTTTACAATGAGCAGTACTTC

j_call: TRBJ2-7
d_call: TRBD2
clone_size: .
v_call: TRBV9
cdr3_aa: CASSVGLAGGHEQYF
cdr3_nt: TGTGCCAGCAGCGTAGGCTTAGCGGGGGGGCACGAGCAGTACTTC

j_call: TRBJ2-3
d_call: TRBD2
clone_size: few
v_call: TRBV6-2/TRBV6-3
cdr3_aa: CASSLGLANTDTQYF
cdr3_nt: TGTGCCAGCAGTCTCGGACTAGCGAACACAGATACGCAGTATTTT

j_call: TRBJ1-1
d_call: .
clone_size: few
v_call: TRBV12-3/TRBV12-4
cdr3_aa: CASSRRGGANTEAFF
cdr3_nt: TGTGCCAGCAGTCGCCGTGGCGGAGCCAACACTGAAGCTTTCTTT

j_call: TRBJ1-2
d_call: .
clone_size: .
v_call: TRBV29-1
cdr3_aa: CSVPPGQGMGGYTF
cdr3_nt: TGCAGCGTTCCACCGGGTCAAGGGATGGGTGGCTACACCTTC

j_call: TRBJ2-1
d_call: TRBD2
clone_size: few
v_call: TRBV12-3/TRBV12-4
cdr3_aa: CASIPGGGRLVDEQFF
cdr3_nt: TGTGCCAGCATCCCCGGGGGGGGCAGGTTAGTCGATGAGCAGTTCTTC

j_call: TRBJ2-1
d_call: TRBD1
clone_size: many
v_call: TRBV11-2
cdr3_aa: CASSLDTGGNEQFF
cdr3_nt: TGTGCCAGCAGCTTAGATACAGGGGGCAATGAGCAGTTCTTC

j_call: TRBJ2-7
d_call: .
clone_size: .
v_call: TRBV12-3/TRBV12-4
cdr3_aa: CASTEGIHEQYF
cdr3_nt: TGTGCCAGCACCGAGGGGATCCACGAGCAGTACTTC

j_call: TRBJ2-3
d_call: TRBD2
clone_size: .
v_call: TRBV7-8
cdr3_aa: CASSLRGTGTDTQYF
cdr3_nt: TGTGCCAGCAGCTTGCGGGGGACTGGCACAGATACGCAGTATTTT

j_call: TRBJ2-1
d_call: TRBD2
clone_size: .
v_call: TRBV27
cdr3_aa: CANPTQGGSCNEQFF
cdr3_nt: TGTGCCAACCCTACCCAGGGAGGGTCATGCAATGAGCAGTTCTTC

j_call: TRBJ2-2
d_call: .
clone_size: .
v_call: TRBV9
cdr3_aa: CASSVEVRSNTGELFF
cdr3_nt: TGTGCCAGCAGCGTAGAGGTTAGATCGAACACCGGGGAGCTGTTTTTT

j_call: TRBJ2-7
d_call: TRBD2
clone_size: .
v_call: TRBV7-2
cdr3_aa: CASSFLAGSSGEQYF
cdr3_nt: TGTGCCAGCAGCTTCCTAGCGGGATCAAGCGGCGAGCAGTACTTC

j_call: TRBJ2-7
d_call: .
clone_size: .
v_call: TRBV27
cdr3_aa: CASSPGTGGKEQYF
cdr3_nt: TGTGCCAGCAGCCCAGGGACCGGTGGAAAGGAGCAGTACTTC

j_call: TRBJ2-1
d_call: TRBD2
clone_size: .
v_call: TRBV5-1
cdr3_aa: CASSLASGVTYNEQFF
cdr3_nt: TGCGCCAGCAGCTTGGCCAGCGGGGTGACCTACAATGAGCAGTTCTTC

j_call: TRBJ2-2
d_call: .
clone_size: .
v_call: TRBV7-3
cdr3_aa: CASSLHTKNTGELFF
cdr3_nt: TGTGCCAGCAGCTTGCACACTAAGAACACCGGGGAGCTGTTTTTT

j_call: TRBJ2-7
d_call: TRBD1
clone_size: .
v_call: TRBV4-3
cdr3_aa: CASSLNTRDRAYEQYF
cdr3_nt: TGCGCCAGCAGCCTGAATACTCGGGACAGAGCCTACGAGCAGTACTTC

j_call: TRBJ2-2
d_call: .
clone_size: .
v_call: TRBV5-1
cdr3_aa: CASALGGELFF
cdr3_nt: TGCGCCAGCGCTTTAGGCGGGGAGCTGTTTTTT

j_call: TRBJ1-5
d_call: .
clone_size: few
v_call: TRBV3-1
cdr3_aa: CASSPLRSNQPQHF
cdr3_nt: TGTGCCAGCAGCCCACTTAGAAGCAATCAGCCCCAGCATTTT

j_call: TRBJ1-4
d_call: .
clone_size: few
v_call: TRBV12-3/TRBV12-4
cdr3_aa: CASSFRQPPTNEKLFF
cdr3_nt: TGTGCCAGCAGTTTTCGCCAGCCTCCCACTAATGAAAAACTGTTTTTT

j_call: TRBJ2-3
d_call: .
clone_size: .
v_call: TRBV20-1
cdr3_aa: CSARGPTGATDTQYF
cdr3_nt: TGCAGTGCTAGAGGCCCGACTGGCGCCACAGATACGCAGTATTTT

j_call: TRBJ2-1
d_call: TRBD2
clone_size: few
v_call: TRBV20-1
cdr3_aa: CSARDWRTSGGAREQFF
cdr3_nt: TGCAGTGCTAGAGATTGGAGGACTAGCGGGGGGGCCCGAGAGCAGTTCTTC

j_call: TRBJ2-7
d_call: TRBD1
clone_size: .
v_call: TRBV2
cdr3_aa: CASTTTGGNYEQYF
cdr3_nt: TGTGCCAGCACCACGACAGGGGGAAACTACGAGCAGTACTTC

j_call: TRBJ2-1
d_call: TRBD2
clone_size: .
v_call: TRBV3-1
cdr3_aa: CASSQRGLASNEQFF
cdr3_nt: TGTGCCAGCAGCCAACGTGGACTAGCGAGCAATGAGCAGTTCTTC

j_call: TRBJ1-1
d_call: TRBD1
clone_size: few
v_call: TRBV20-1
cdr3_aa: CSARGTENTEAFF
cdr3_nt: TGCAGTGCTAGGGGGACAGAGAACACTGAAGCTTTCTTT

j_call: TRBJ2-1
d_call: .
clone_size: .
v_call: TRBV24-1
cdr3_aa: CATSDFEGSRYNEQFF
cdr3_nt: TGTGCCACCAGTGATTTCGAAGGGAGCAGGTACAATGAGCAGTTCTTC

j_call: TRBJ1-2
d_call: TRBD1
clone_size: .
v_call: TRBV12-3/TRBV12-4
cdr3_aa: CASRLTGGWGYTF
cdr3_nt: TGTGCCAGCAGGTTGACAGGGGGATGGGGCTACACCTTC